This is a list of T cell receptor beta chains from one sample in a study of beta chain features in type 1 diabetes. TCRdb keeps only in-frame clones here, not all; method: immunoSEQ multiplex PCR. Of around 340,000 clones detected, 9.3% appear once; the ten largest clones hold about 1%. The material sequenced was central memory CD4+ T cells from blood. The origin of the receptors is a man under 40 with type 1 diabetes. Each CDR3 is given with its conserved first and last residue.

CDR3: CASSSVRDNYGYTF
V: TRBV6-6
J: TRBJ1-2

CDR3: CASSLRGSPTYNYNEQFF
V: TRBV27
J: TRBJ2-1

CDR3: CASSQGQENYGYTF
V: TRBV18
J: TRBJ1-2

CDR3: CASSPPLAGQLSTDTQYF
V: TRBV18
J: TRBJ2-3

CDR3: CASSLLYTEAFF
V: TRBV28
J: TRBJ1-1

CDR3: CASSTGLEEKLFF
V: TRBV5-4
J: TRBJ1-4

CDR3: CASSHGQGNTEAFF
V: TRBV10-1
J: TRBJ1-1

CDR3: CASRPRQAPASGNTIYF
V: TRBV7-9
J: TRBJ1-3

CDR3: CASSRDGANTGELFF
V: TRBV5-1
J: TRBJ2-2

CDR3: CASRQGVPDTQYF
V: TRBV6-6
J: TRBJ2-3

CDR3: CASRGQENTGELFF
V: TRBV2
J: TRBJ2-2

CDR3: CASSLEARVYEQYF
V: TRBV7-2
J: TRBJ2-7

CDR3: CASRVTGGWYEQYF
V: TRBV6-5
J: TRBJ2-7

CDR3: CATLTGNYGYTF
V: TRBV6-5
J: TRBJ1-2

CDR3: CASSTWTGEGKNIQYF
V: TRBV7-9
J: TRBJ2-4

CDR3: CASSLPGTWDEQFF
V: TRBV7-9
J: TRBJ2-1

CDR3: CASTPGQGTNEKLFF
V: TRBV7-2
J: TRBJ1-4

CDR3: CASSFQPGEQYF
V: TRBV11-2
J: TRBJ2-7

CDR3: CASSLERGSNQPQHF
V: TRBV27
J: TRBJ1-5

CDR3: CSAREYEAFF
V: TRBV20-1
J: TRBJ1-1

CDR3: CASSPQGVLNSPLHF
V: TRBV7-9
J: TRBJ1-6

CDR3: CAISDTGTVREKLFF
V: TRBV10-3
J: TRBJ1-4

CDR3: CASSLDPRAYQAGYTF
V: TRBV7-2
J: TRBJ1-2

CDR3: CASSRTPGMGRRGEQYF
V: TRBV21-1
J: TRBJ2-7

CDR3: CASSQLAGVDNEQFF
V: TRBV28
J: TRBJ2-1

CDR3: CASSLRGNYGYTF
V: TRBV28
J: TRBJ1-2

CDR3: CASSSGITSSYNSPLHF
V: TRBV7-2
J: TRBJ1-6

CDR3: CASSSGTVVLGEKLFF
V: TRBV6-5
J: TRBJ1-4

CDR3: CATSRDQGPSAEAFF
V: TRBV15
J: TRBJ1-1

CDR3: CASSLAGASSGELFF
V: TRBV7-8
J: TRBJ2-2

CDR3: CASSSPHAGDIQYF
V: TRBV28
J: TRBJ2-4

CDR3: CASSGLGSKNIQYF
V: TRBV9
J: TRBJ2-4

CDR3: CASSYQGGPETQYF
V: TRBV10-3
J: TRBJ2-5

CDR3: CASSQTLGRDTQYF
V: TRBV7-2
J: TRBJ2-3

CDR3: CASSEVGLAYNEQFF
V: TRBV25-1
J: TRBJ2-1

CDR3: CASSPALVKSYGYTF
V: TRBV18
J: TRBJ1-2

CDR3: CASSDRGPAAFF
V: TRBV27
J: TRBJ1-1

CDR3: CATRGLMNTEAFF
V: TRBV6-6
J: TRBJ1-1

CDR3: CASSSGGWDTQYF
V: TRBV7-2
J: TRBJ2-3

CDR3: CASRLRPSYNEQFF
V: TRBV6-1
J: TRBJ2-1

CDR3: CASSSEHIQYF
V: TRBV7-8
J: TRBJ2-4

CDR3: CASSLAPPGRNEKLFF
V: TRBV5-1
J: TRBJ1-4

CDR3: CAISETVNTEAFF
V: TRBV10-3
J: TRBJ1-1

CDR3: CASRPVLNTEAFF
V: TRBV2
J: TRBJ1-1

CDR3: CASSPRADLYGYTF
V: TRBV18
J: TRBJ1-2

CDR3: CASSAYAGPRSGELFF
V: TRBV9
J: TRBJ2-2

CDR3: CASSYSSVRYKFF
V: TRBV6-6
J: TRBJ2-1

CDR3: CASSPQDTGTDTQYF
V: TRBV18
J: TRBJ2-3

CDR3: CASSSSPQRDTGELFF
V: TRBV7-6
J: TRBJ2-2

CDR3: CASSPGTGYEQYF
V: TRBV18
J: TRBJ2-7

CDR3: CASSRDATNEKLFF
V: TRBV14
J: TRBJ1-4

CDR3: CASSWEGLIAGANVLTF
V: TRBV5-1
J: TRBJ2-6

CDR3: CASSPQPVAGESTDTQYF
V: TRBV5-5
J: TRBJ2-3

CDR3: CASSTRDPDLQEAFF
V: TRBV7-9
J: TRBJ1-1

CDR3: CSGGRWDEQYF
V: TRBV20-1
J: TRBJ2-7

CDR3: CAWSNQDNQPQHF
V: TRBV30
J: TRBJ1-5

CDR3: CASSSEPTMNTEAFF
V: TRBV5-1
J: TRBJ1-1

CDR3: CASSPRGRDGYTF
V: TRBV7-9
J: TRBJ1-2

CDR3: CASSLSLGGDGYTF
V: TRBV7-2
J: TRBJ1-2